Below are 30 T cell receptor beta chains sequenced from a single sample in a study of CD8 T cells in Susac syndrome. The RNA input was roughly 0.45 to 1 ug, and it was reverse transcribed with random hexamers. One entry per CDR3 protein results from TCRdb running MiXCR on the immunoSEQ multiplex PCR reads. The table includes 100,000 to 110,000 distinct CDR3 sequences, about 95% detected once. The sequenced sample was CD8+ T cells from PBMCs. The receptors were gathered from a human donor with Susac syndrome.

The chain has TRBV9 and TRBJ2-5, with 8 bases aligning to TRBD1. The CDR3 is 14 amino acids. With 8 bases clipped from V and 1 base from J, the junction kept 7 bases outside the gene matches. The germline V gene has CDR1 SGDLS and CDR2 YYNGEE. In DNA, the CDR3 is TGTGCCAGTTCGACAGGGGACTTCCAAGAGACCCAGTACTTC. Encoded protein: CASSTGDFQETQYF.

This clonotype was detected once. V is TRBV14 and J is TRBJ2-5; D remains unclear. CDR1 is SGHDN, CDR2 FVKESK, per germline. CDR3 length: 12 residues. With 0 bases removed from V and 5 bases from J, the gap between germline ends came to 4 bases. The CDR3 here is CASSQDEETQYF. CDR3 in DNA: TGTGCCAGCAGCCAAGATGAGGAGACCCAGTACTTC. Together with reference TRBV14 and TRBJ2-5, the CDR3 gives the full variable domain: EAGVTQFPSHSVIEKGQTVTLRCDPISGHDNLYWYRRVMGKEIKFLLHFVKESKQDESGMPNNRFLAERTGGTYSTLKVQPAELEDSGVYFCASSQDEETQYFGPGTRLLVL.

The chain recombines TRBV12-3 or TRBV12-4 with TRBJ2-2, with D perhaps TRBD1 (6 bases). Trimming removed 3 bases from V and 1 base from J, with 6 bases in between. The CDR3 sequence is 14 residues long. The CDR3 sequence is CASSLGQNTGELFF. The CDR3 coding sequence is TGTGCCAGCAGTTTGGGACAGAACACCGGGGAGCTGTTTTTT.

V gene TRBV29-1 combines with J gene TRBJ2-5; 7 bases line up with TRBD2. This CDR3 contains 13 residues. The trim removed 7 bases at V and 2 bases at J, leaving 7 bases unmatched. CDR1 is SQVTM, CDR2 ANQGSEA, per germline. The DNA of the CDR3 is TGCAGCGCCGGGATGGGGGGGCAAGAGACCCAGTACTTC. Translated: CSAGMGGQETQYF.

CDR3 region: CSGTLSTEAFF. CDR3 DNA: TGCAGCGGAACCCTTAGCACTGAAGCTTTCTTT. V usage is TRBV29-1 and J usage is TRBJ1-1; D is unclear. V shed 7 bases and J shed 4 bases, with 10 bases lying between them. This CDR3 contains 11 residues. Germline CDR1 reads SQVTM; CDR2 reads ANQGSEA.

V and J are TRBV21-1 and TRBJ2-5; whether TRBD1, the table's D call, matches the DNA was not checked. TRBV21-1 is recorded as a pseudogene. The CDR3 is 20 amino acids. The CDR3 DNA sequence: TGTGCCAGCAGCAAAGAGATAGGCGACCGTGCCCGGGTAGAGCAAGAGACCCAGTACTTC. Residues: CASSKEIGDRARVEQETQYF.

The table lists this clonotype with a count of one. V is TRBV9 and J is TRBJ2-2, with a possible D match to TRBD2 (7 bases). Germline CDR1 and CDR2: SGDLS and YYNGEE. Deletions cut 4 bases from V and 6 bases from J, with 13 bases between. The CDR3 spans 14 residues. The CDR3 region has the DNA TGTGCCAGCAGCCCAGACGGGGGGCCCGGGGAGCTGTTTTTT. Translated, it gives CASSPDGGPGELFF.

The V and J genes are TRBV29-1 and TRBJ2-7; TRBD2 agrees at 8 bases. V lost 1 base to trimming and J lost 4 bases; unmatched junction nucleotides: 3. Germline V gene data show CDR1 as SQVTM and CDR2 as ANQGSEA. The CDR3 totals 13 residues. For the CDR3, the DNA is TGCAGCGTTGAAGCGGGAGGGAGATACGAGCAGTACTTC. Protein product: CSVEAGGRYEQYF.

This clonotype was detected only once. The chain has TRBV3-1 and TRBJ2-7; 9 positions agree with TRBD2. Trimming took 0 bases from V and 3 from J; bases not matched to a gene: 6. The length of the CDR3 is 16 residues. Germline assignment: CDR1 LGHDT and CDR2 YNNKEL (reference sequence). The CDR3 protein is CASSQDPTSGLYEQYF. The CDR3 nucleotides read TGTGCCAGCAGCCAAGATCCGACTAGCGGCCTCTACGAGCAGTACTTC.

The CDR3 here is CASSPRDYDEQYF. CDR3 coding DNA: TGTGCCAGCAGCCCTAGGGACTACGACGAGCAGTACTTC. The V gene is TRBV9, the J gene TRBJ2-7; 7 nucleotides align to TRBD2. Germline CDR1 SGDLS, CDR2 YYNGEE. After removal of 4 bases from V and 5 bases from J, the junction contained 6 bases not matched to a gene. The CDR3 is made up of 13 amino acids.

This clonotype was observed a single time. The chain is built from TRBV5-4 and TRBJ1-5, with TRBD1 matching over 8 bases. There are 18 residues in the CDR3. Per the germline V gene, CDR1 is SGHNT and CDR2 is YYREEE (reference sequence). Germline trimming cut 2 bases from V and 2 bases from J; bases unmatched to any gene: 12. The CDR3 protein is CASSFDRGFIRGNQPQHF. DNA for the CDR3: TGTGCCAGCAGCTTTGACAGGGGCTTTATTAGAGGCAATCAGCCCCAGCATTTT.

V gene TRBV18 combines with J gene TRBJ2-5; no reliable D call. The V and J ends lost 2 bases and 0 bases respectively, with 4 bases between them. The CDR3 contains 13 residues. The V gene's germline CDR1 is KGHSH and CDR2 LQKENI. In DNA, the CDR3 is TGTGCCAGCTCACCATCATACCAAGAGACCCAGTACTTC. It is translated as CASSPSYQETQYF.

The chain links TRBV29-1 to TRBJ2-5; TRBD2 agrees at 9 bases. CDR1 SQVTM and CDR2 ANQGSEA come from the germline V gene. After removal of 4 bases from V and 4 bases from J, the junction contained 10 bases not matched to a gene. CDR3 length: 15 amino acids. Here the CDR3 reads CSVGPSGDRVETQYF. CDR3 bases: TGCAGCGTTGGGCCTAGCGGGGATCGGGTAGAGACCCAGTACTTC.

The genes are TRBV2 and TRBJ2-2; 8 nucleotides agree with TRBD2. CDR1 SNHLY and CDR2 FYNNEI come from the germline V gene. V was clipped by 5 bases and J by 0 bases; unmatched bases: 2. The CDR3 loop spans 15 amino acids. The CDR3 DNA reads TGTGCCAGCAGTAATAGCGGGGCGAACACCGGGGAGCTGTTTTTT. It codes for CASSNSGANTGELFF.

V and J are TRBV29-1 and TRBJ2-7; D uncertain. There are 13 residues in the CDR3. Deletions cut 5 bases from V and 2 bases from J, with 13 bases between. CDR1 is SQVTM and CDR2 is ANQGSEA in the germline V gene. CDR3 in amino acids: CSVSLTPPYEQYF. The DNA for the CDR3 is TGCAGCGTTTCCCTCACCCCGCCCTACGAGCAGTACTTC.

The V and J genes are TRBV12-3 or TRBV12-4 and TRBJ2-1, with 11 bases lining up with TRBD2. The CDR3 extends over 17 amino acids. Trimming at V came to 1 base and at J to 4 bases, leaving 6 bases not matched to a gene. The CDR3 nucleotides are TGTGCCAGCAGTTTAGAAGTAGCGGGGGGGATTTACAATGAGCAGTTCTTC. It codes for CASSLEVAGGIYNEQFF.

The V and J genes are TRBV7-9 and TRBJ1-2; TRBD1 matches 9 bases. The V and J ends lost 6 bases and 6 bases, in that order; junction bases with no gene match: 8. Germline CDR1 SEHNR, CDR2 FQNEAQ (reference sequence). The CDR3 sequence is 14 residues long. This chain's CDR3 is CASSPDRGDDGYTF. For the CDR3, the DNA is TGTGCCAGCAGTCCAGACAGGGGGGACGATGGCTACACCTTC.

The chain links TRBV2 to TRBJ2-1; a possible D gene is TRBD2 (5 bases). V was trimmed by 7 bases and J by 8 bases, leaving 12 bases between them. CDR3 size: 12 residues. From germline, CDR1 is SNHLY and CDR2 FYNNEI. Here the CDR3 reads CASKWETDEQFF. The CDR3 DNA is TGTGCCAGCAAATGGGAGACCGATGAGCAGTTCTTC.

The J gene is TRBJ2-1, the V gene TRBV11-2; D uncertain. This CDR3 is built from 15 residues. The V end was cut by 1 base, the J end by 9 bases, with 16 bases between. The germline V gene has CDR1 SGHAT and CDR2 FQNNGV. CDR3 coding DNA: TGTGCCAGCAGCTTAGTTGGCACCACCGCTAGTGAGCAGTTCTTC. Protein sequence: CASSLVGTTASEQFF.

This clonotype was seen a single time. The CDR3 loop reads CASGGLWNEQFF. DNA for the CDR3: TGTGCCAGCGGGGGGTTGTGGAATGAGCAGTTCTTC. This chain connects TRBV2 to TRBJ2-1; TRBD2 is a possible D gene (6 bases). This CDR3 spans 12 amino acids. V dropped 8 bases and J dropped 7 bases, with 12 bases sitting between them. CDR1 and CDR2 (germline): SNHLY, FYNNEI.

J is TRBJ2-1 and V is TRBV6-4; 10 bases agree with TRBD2. CDR3 length: 19 residues. Germline CDR1 and CDR2: MRHNA and SNTAGT. V lost 6 bases and J lost 0; bases outside the gene matches: 14. The CDR3 here is CASRTLAGLPTNSYNEQFF. The DNA of the CDR3 is TGTGCCAGCAGGACACTAGCGGGATTACCAACCAACTCCTACAATGAGCAGTTCTTC.

The genes are TRBV29-1 and TRBJ2-3; 7 positions agree with TRBD2. Germline values: CDR1 SQVTM, CDR2 ANQGSEA. This CDR3 spans 15 amino acids. V lost 8 bases and J lost 7; bases outside the gene matches: 18. The CDR3 reads CSSNLWRETSNTQYF. CDR3 DNA sequence: TGCAGCTCGAATCTGTGGCGGGAGACCTCTAATACGCAGTATTTT.

This chain joins TRBV7-3 and TRBJ1-1; no clear D gene. This CDR3 is 14 amino acids long. V was shortened by 2 bases and J by 2 bases, with 9 bases between the two germline ends. CDR1 is SGHTA and CDR2 is FQGTGA in the germline V gene. CDR3 residues: CASSLGFGNTEAFF. The CDR3 DNA sequence: TGTGCCAGCAGCTTAGGTTTTGGAAACACTGAAGCTTTCTTT.

This clonotype is a singleton in its sample. This chain connects TRBV14 to TRBJ2-7, with 10 bases identical to TRBD1. V gave up 1 base and J gave up 5 bases; unmatched junction bases: 8. The CDR3 is made up of 16 amino acids. Germline lookup yields CDR1 SGHDN and CDR2 FVKESK. The CDR3 loop reads CASSQGRDRGENEQYF. CDR3 sequence (DNA): TGTGCCAGCAGCCAAGGGCGGGACAGGGGTGAGAACGAGCAGTACTTC.

CDR3 nucleotides: TGTGCCAGCAGTTTGGCAGGGTACTCTAATTACACCTTC. This translates into CASSLAGYSNYTF. This chain joins TRBV28 and TRBJ1-2, with D perhaps matching TRBD1 (5 bases). This CDR3 spans 13 amino acids. In germline, CDR1 is MDHEN, CDR2 SYDVKM. V shed 3 bases and J shed 11 bases, with 16 bases lying between them.

The chain recombines TRBV29-1 with TRBJ2-1; perhaps TRBD1 as D (6 bases). CDR1 and CDR2 from the germline V gene are SQVTM and ANQGSEA. The CDR3 totals 12 residues. V was clipped by 5 bases and J by 9 bases, with 14 bases between them. Written as DNA, the CDR3 is TGCAGCGTTATTCGCCAGGGGATTGAGCAGTTCTTC. Its protein is CSVIRQGIEQFF.

This chain connects TRBV20-1 to TRBJ2-7; TRBD2 agrees at 8 bases. The ends lost 3 bases at V and 2 bases at J; junction bases unmatched: 3. This CDR3 has 13 residues. Germline CDR1 is DFQATT and CDR2 is SNEGSKA (reference sequence). In DNA, the CDR3 is TGCAGTGCTAGGGTAGCGGGGCCCTACGAGCAGTACTTC. Residues: CSARVAGPYEQYF.

The genes are TRBV4-1 and TRBJ2-2, with D perhaps TRBD1 (6 bases). CDR3 length: 15 residues. With 2 bases removed from V and 4 bases from J, the gap between germline ends came to 11 bases. Germline lookup yields CDR1 MGHRA and CDR2 YSYEKL. The CDR3 region is CASSQPGHPTGELFF. The CDR3 nucleotides read TGCGCCAGCAGCCAACCGGGACACCCCACCGGGGAGCTGTTTTTT.

The rearrangement uses TRBV14 and TRBJ2-7, with 7 bases identical to TRBD1. The V and J ends lost 4 bases and 6 bases, in that order; junction bases with no gene match: 9. Germline V gene sequence: CDR1 SGHDN, CDR2 FVKESK. This CDR3 has 14 residues. The CDR3 coding sequence is TGTGCCAGCAGCCGCCAACAGGGGTTGAGCGAGCAGTACTTC. Amino acids: CASSRQQGLSEQYF.

The chain has TRBV5-4 and TRBJ2-3; D remains unclear. The CDR3 sequence is 14 residues long. The germline V gene encodes CDR1 SGHNT and CDR2 YYREEE (reference sequence). The V end was cut by 3 bases, the J end by 7 bases, with 15 bases between. CDR3 sequence reads: CASSSRSLGNTQYF. The CDR3 bases are TGTGCCAGCAGCTCTCGCAGTTTAGGGAATACGCAGTATTTT.